This is a list of T cell receptor beta chains from one sample in a study of blood T cell repertoires in COVID-19. Data came from immunoSEQ multiplex PCR; TCRdb stores just in-frame clones and leaves some out. The sample holds 450,000 to 500,000 clones, roughly 85% seen once. Sequenced input: peripheral blood. Receptors originate from a human donor in a cohort sampled during active COVID-19. CDR3s include the opening cysteine and the closing phenylalanine or tryptophan. The D gene is left open where the match is weak. Some rows have no size entry. The others give once, few or many, or a class for an expanded clone.

cdr3_nt | cdr3_aa | v_call | d_call | j_call | clone_size
TGTGCCAGCTCACCTATTTCCGACACTGAAGCTTTCTTT | CASSPISDTEAFF | TRBV18 | NA | TRBJ1-1 | NA
TGTGCCAGCAAGGACGCGGGAGGGGCGAACACCGGGGAGCTGTTTTTT | CASKDAGGANTGELFF | TRBV28 | TRBD2 | TRBJ2-2 | NA
TGTGCCAGCAGTTTACGACAGGTTAGTCACTCCTACGAGCAGTACTTC | CASSLRQVSHSYEQYF | TRBV28 | NA | TRBJ2-7 | NA
TGTGCCAGCAGCCAGCCCGGGACAGGCTATGGCCGTGGCTACACCTTC | CASSQPGTGYGRGYTF | TRBV14 | TRBD1 | TRBJ1-2 | NA
TGTGCCAGCAGTTACTCCGGTAAGGTAAAAGGGGATAGCAATCAGCCCCAGCATTTT | CASSYSGKVKGDSNQPQHF | TRBV6-2/TRBV6-3 | NA | TRBJ1-5 | NA
TGCGCCAGCAGATTGCTAGGGGGTGAGCAGTTCTTC | CASRLLGGEQFF | TRBV5-1 | NA | TRBJ2-1 | once
TGTGCCAGCAGCTTAGGGGGAGGGGCAGAGGAAGGCTACACCTTC | CASSLGGGAEEGYTF | TRBV7-2 | NA | TRBJ1-2 | NA
TGTGCCAGCAGTCCACATAACACTGAAGCTTTCTTT | CASSPHNTEAFF | TRBV6-5 | NA | TRBJ1-1 | NA
TGTGCCAGCAGACGGGGACAGGGGGTGACTGAAGCTTTCTTT | CASRRGQGVTEAFF | TRBV7-2 | TRBD1 | TRBJ1-1 | NA
TGTGCCACCGTTGGGAATCTAGCGGGAGTCGGCACCGGGGAGCTGTTTTTT | CATVGNLAGVGTGELFF | TRBV19 | TRBD2 | TRBJ2-2 | once
TGTGCCAGCTCACCACAAAGAGCTGACAGGGTGAACACTGAAGCTTTCTTT | CASSPQRADRVNTEAFF | TRBV18 | TRBD1 | TRBJ1-1 | NA
TGTGCCAGCAGCCACGGGGGACCAACCAACACCGGGGAGCTGTTTTTT | CASSHGGPTNTGELFF | TRBV7-9 | NA | TRBJ2-2 | NA
TGTGCCTGGAGGGGGCCCACTGAAGCTTTCTTT | CAWRGPTEAFF | TRBV30 | NA | TRBJ1-1 | NA
TGTGCCAGCAGTCCCGGGACAACCGTACACAATGAGCAGTTCTTC | CASSPGTTVHNEQFF | TRBV6-2/TRBV6-3 | NA | TRBJ2-1 | NA
TGTGCCAACCACAGAGAAATGAACACTGAAGCTTTCTTT | CANHREMNTEAFF | TRBV2 | NA | TRBJ1-1 | NA
TGTGCCAGCAGCCGGTTGTGGAACACCATATATTTT | CASSRLWNTIYF | TRBV12-3/TRBV12-4 | NA | TRBJ1-3 | NA
TGTGCCCACTCACCGGGACTAGGCAAGTTCTTC | CAHSPGLGKFF | TRBV27 | TRBD2 | TRBJ2-1 | NA
TGTGCCAGCTCACCATCGAGGGAGGCGGAGACCCAGTACTTC | CASSPSREAETQYF | TRBV18 | NA | TRBJ2-5 | NA
TGTGCCAGCAGCCTCTCCTACGAGCAGTACTTC | CASSLSYEQYF | TRBV2 | NA | TRBJ2-7 | NA
TGTGCCTGGAACAGGGAATATGGCTACACCTTC | CAWNREYGYTF | TRBV30 | NA | TRBJ1-2 | NA
TGCAGCGTCAAAACGGGACAGGGGGCGCGAGAGCAGTACTTC | CSVKTGQGAREQYF | TRBV29-1 | TRBD1 | TRBJ2-7 | NA
TGTGCCAGCAGTTTGGGGACAGATAATTCACCCCTCCACTTT | CASSLGTDNSPLHF | TRBV6-5 | TRBD1 | TRBJ1-6 | NA
TGTGCCAGCAGCCAAAAGTGGGGCAGGGGGAACACTGAAGCTTTCTTT | CASSQKWGRGNTEAFF | TRBV3-1/TRBV3-2 | NA | TRBJ1-1 | once
TGTGCCTGGAGTCTAACAGGGGGGGAGCAGTACTTC | CAWSLTGGEQYF | TRBV30 | TRBD1 | TRBJ2-7 | NA
TGCAGTGCTAGTCGGCAGGGTAATTCACCCCTCCACTTT | CSASRQGNSPLHF | TRBV20-1 | NA | TRBJ1-6 | NA
TGTGCCAGCGGATGGACAGGGGCCAAAAACATTCAGTACTTC | CASGWTGAKNIQYF | TRBV6-6 | TRBD1 | TRBJ2-4 | NA
TGTGCCAGCAGCCTATGGGCAGGGGGGAACACCGGGGAGCTGTTTTTT | CASSLWAGGNTGELFF | TRBV7-2 | TRBD1 | TRBJ2-2 | NA
TGTGCCAGCCTGATCCAGGGCGCGCACTATGGCTACACCTTC | CASLIQGAHYGYTF | TRBV5-4 | NA | TRBJ1-2 | NA
TGTGCCAGCAGCCAAGATCTTAGCGGGAGGGGGGAGACCCAGTACTTC | CASSQDLSGRGETQYF | TRBV3-1/TRBV3-2 | TRBD2 | TRBJ2-5 | NA
TGTGCCAGCAGTTTTAGGCGCGGGACTAGCGTCTATGAGCAGTTCTTC | CASSFRRGTSVYEQFF | TRBV5-6 | TRBD2 | TRBJ2-1 | few
TGTGCCAGCAGCCAAGCGGGTAACTATGGCTACACCTTC | CASSQAGNYGYTF | TRBV3-1/TRBV3-2 | NA | TRBJ1-2 | NA
TGCAGCGTGACTGGCGGGGGCCAAGAGACCCAGTACTTC | CSVTGGGQETQYF | TRBV29-1 | TRBD2 | TRBJ2-5 | NA
TGTGCCAGCAGTTACCCGGCCAGCGGGGGCTACGAGCAGTACTTC | CASSYPASGGYEQYF | TRBV6-2/TRBV6-3 | TRBD2 | TRBJ2-7 | NA
TGTGCCAGCAGTCAGGAGGGCGCATCTACAGGAAAACTGTTTTTT | CASSQEGASTGKLFF | TRBV27 | NA | TRBJ1-4 | NA
TGTGCCAGCAGCCAAGATCCTAGCGGGGCCTACGAGCAGTACTTC | CASSQDPSGAYEQYF | TRBV14 | TRBD2 | TRBJ2-7 | NA